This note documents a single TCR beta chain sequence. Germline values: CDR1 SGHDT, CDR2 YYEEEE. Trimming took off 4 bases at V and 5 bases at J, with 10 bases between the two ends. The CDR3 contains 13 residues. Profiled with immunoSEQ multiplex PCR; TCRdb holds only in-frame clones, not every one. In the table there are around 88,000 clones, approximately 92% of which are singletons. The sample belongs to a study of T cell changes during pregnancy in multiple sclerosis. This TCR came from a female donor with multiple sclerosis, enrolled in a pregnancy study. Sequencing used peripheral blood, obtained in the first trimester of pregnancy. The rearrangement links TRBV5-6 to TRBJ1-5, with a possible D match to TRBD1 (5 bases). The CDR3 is CASSTRRDQPQHF. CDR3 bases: TGTGCCAGCAGCACACGCAGGGATCAGCCCCAGCATTTT.